This T cell receptor beta chain was documented in a study of T cell responses to AZD1222 COVID-19 vaccine (dated by TCRdb to the early 2020s). For the study in its entirety: Because spike-specific TCR depth and breadth did not differ between the two schedules, AZD1222 recipients who got a second dose at roughly 4 weeks were pooled with those who got a second dose at roughly 12 weeks. Trial participants were enrolled by age into 18-55, 56-69 and 70-plus year subgroups, with about 150, 28 and 57 TCR-sequenced participants respectively. TCR sequencing covered roughly 230 trial participants: about 210 given two doses of AZD1222 and approximately 25 given two doses of MenACWY control vaccine.

The time point label here, explained by the study, means: baseline before first vaccination. Samples from vaccinated people were obtained from the UK trials COV001 and COV002, which included a single-blind randomized controlled phase 2/3 trial of AZD1222 (ChAdOx1 nCoV-19) in healthy adults. For TCRbeta chain sequencing, PBMC samples from trial participants were taken at day 0 and at day 28 after the second dose. What the work shows at the level of the full study, not this receptor alone: After two AZD1222 doses, spike-specific TCR breadth and depth were significantly higher than at day 0 and than in MenACWY recipients. The 56-69-year group was small, and its depth increase did not reach significance, likely because of low power. Most participants were white British and females outnumbered males, and the authors suggested that clonal diversity may have been underestimated. The whole spike protein was spanned by vaccine-associated CD4 TCRs, and dominant responses were seen in regions 160-218 and 743-854. Epitopes outside the regions mutated in the B.1.351 and B.1.1.7 variants were reportedly recognized by nearly half of the unique spike-specific TCRs. Only 5 to 7 AZD1222 recipients were SARS-CoV-2 seropositive at baseline, limiting conclusions about previously exposed vaccinees. No day 14 peak-response samples were available, so repertoires were characterized only after the peak T cell response.

The CDR3 regions of human TCRbeta chains were analyzed by immunosequencing. In the original analysis: Repertoire TCRs were matched against a reference library of SARS-CoV-2-specific TCRs generated with the MIRA antigen-specificity platform. Breadth was defined as the fraction of unique TCRs that were SARS-CoV-2-associated, and depth was defined as the fraction of total T cells that were SARS-CoV-2-associated. Using the MIRA data, each spike-specific TCR was assigned both to the spike region to which the TCR was reactive and to a CD4 or CD8 class. Log10-transformed breadth and depth values were compared by one-way ANOVA with Sidak's multiple comparisons tests. In TCRdb, the immuneACCESS table is reduced to in-frame sequences with V and J assigned. These tables do not hold every clone; where another copy was compared, an unresolved V gene accounts for under half, and the others remain unexplained. Clone size and the V and J calls come from that table; the DNA yielded D and trimming. The sample has around 70,000 clones on record, about 85% of them singletons. The biggest ten clones account for approximately 20% of the sample.

The CDR3, cysteine through phenylalanine, is 11 amino acids long. The read is trimmed to its CDR3 DNA, 33 bases read in frame from base 1. The germline V gene gives CDR1 as KGHSH and CDR2 as LQKENI. V and J lose 3 bases and 8 bases, and a span of 7 bases separates them. This clone was seen a handful of times. It lacks a known antigen. No base qualities exist here, and no much larger clone lies one base off it. In the same sample, other DNA sequences code for this CDR3. The clonotype was recovered from an adult in good health. The chain employs TRBV18 and TRBJ1-2; TRBD1 could be the D gene, as 5 bases match. The material sequenced was peripheral blood, taken on day 0 of AZD1222 vaccination. This receptor has the CDR3 CASSPREGYTF. The DNA sequence is as follows: TGTGCCAGCTCACCCAGGGAGGGCTACACCTTC.